A single sample is the source of the 3 T cell receptor beta chains below, sequenced in a study of beta chain features in type 1 diabetes (dated by TCRdb to between 2018 and 2020). Receptor libraries were prepared by the immunoSEQ multiplex PCR assay. The High Capacity cDNA Reverse Transcription Kit was used to reverse transcribe all of the isolated RNA, meaning that expressed TCRB transcripts were what got sequenced. This immuneACCESS table, as held by TCRdb, lists in-frame sequences with V and J called but not all clones. Of the missing ones, under half trace to an unresolved V gene in checked studies; the others have no known cause. The sample table shows about 900,000 clones, and under 20% are seen once. The ten most abundant clones make up roughly 0.025% of the sample. Sequencing was done on a sample of naive CD4+ T cells from blood. The sample's cell subset or site label, decoded: true naive CD4+ T cells. All receptors come from a young woman in good health.

There are a few counts of this clone. V and J are TRBV4-2 and TRBJ2-3, with no clear D. This CDR3 is built from 15 residues. The V end was cut by 0 bases, the J end by 5 bases, with 12 bases between. The germline V gene has CDR1 LGHNA and CDR2 YNFKEQ. For the CDR3, the DNA is TGTGCCAGCAGCCAAGAGACCGGATTGGGAGATACGCAGTATTTT. Translating gives CASSQETGLGDTQYF.

The V and J genes are TRBV7-2 and TRBJ1-2; D possibly corresponds to TRBD1 (5 bases). The germline V gene has CDR1 SGHTA and CDR2 FQGNSA. This CDR3 comprises 15 residues. Trimming took off 7 bases at V and 2 bases at J, with 17 bases between the two ends. As DNA, the CDR3 is TGTGCCAGCACCACCGGGGGGAGCGCCAACTATGGCTACACCTTC. It yields the protein CASTTGGSANYGYTF.

This sequence joins TRBV11-1 and TRBJ2-7, with 8 bases matching TRBD1. The CDR3 runs to 14 residues. Germline V lookup: CDR1 SGHAT, CDR2 FQDESV (reference sequence). The J segment lost 11 bases and the V segment lost 3 bases, leaving 12 bases of the junction unmatched. CDR3 in amino acids: CASSFPGTGLKEYF. As DNA, the CDR3 is TGTGCCAGCAGCTTTCCCGGGACAGGCCTAAAGGAGTACTTC.